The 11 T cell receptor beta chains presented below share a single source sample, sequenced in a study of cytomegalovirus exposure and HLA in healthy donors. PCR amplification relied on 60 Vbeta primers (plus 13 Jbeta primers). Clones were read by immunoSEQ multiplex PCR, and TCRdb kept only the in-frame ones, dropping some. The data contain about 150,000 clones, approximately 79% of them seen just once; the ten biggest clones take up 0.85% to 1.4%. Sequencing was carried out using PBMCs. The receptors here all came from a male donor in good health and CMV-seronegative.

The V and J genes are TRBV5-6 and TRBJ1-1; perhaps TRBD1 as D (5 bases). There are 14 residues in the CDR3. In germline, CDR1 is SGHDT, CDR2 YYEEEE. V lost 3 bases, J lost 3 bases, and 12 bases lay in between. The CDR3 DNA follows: TGTGCCAGCAGCTCGCAGGGAGGTGACACTGAAGCTTTCTTT. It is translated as CASSSQGGDTEAFF. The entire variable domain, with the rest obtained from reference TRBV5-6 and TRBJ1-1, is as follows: DAGVTQSPTHLIKTRGQQVTLRCSPKSGHDTVSWYQQALGQGPQFIFQYYEEEERQRGNFPDRFSGHQFPNYSSELNVNALLLGDSALYLCASSSQGGDTEAFFGQGTRLTVV.

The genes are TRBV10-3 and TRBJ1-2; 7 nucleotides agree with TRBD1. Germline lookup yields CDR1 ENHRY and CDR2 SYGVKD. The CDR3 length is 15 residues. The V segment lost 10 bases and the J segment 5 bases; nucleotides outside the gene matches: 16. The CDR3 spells CATTRAGGLSYGYTF. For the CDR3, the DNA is TGTGCCACCACTAGGGCAGGGGGACTCTCGTATGGCTACACCTTC.

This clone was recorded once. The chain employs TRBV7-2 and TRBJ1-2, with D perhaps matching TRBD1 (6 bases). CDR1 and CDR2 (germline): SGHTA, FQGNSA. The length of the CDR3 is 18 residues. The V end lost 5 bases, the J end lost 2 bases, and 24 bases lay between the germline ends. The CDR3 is CASSPDRSVVRLNYGYTF. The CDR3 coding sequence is TGTGCCAGCAGCCCCGACAGGTCGGTTGTTCGTTTAAACTATGGCTACACCTTC.

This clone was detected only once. CDR3 DNA sequence: TGTGCCAGCAGCTTAAAGGGGCTAGCGGGGGGGCCAGCCTACAATGAGCAGTTCTTC. Encoded protein: CASSLKGLAGGPAYNEQFF. The chain uses TRBV13 and TRBJ2-1; 12 bases match TRBD2. The V and J ends lost 2 bases and 2 bases, in that order; junction bases with no gene match: 10. Germline assignment: CDR1 PRHDT and CDR2 FYEKMQ (reference sequence). The CDR3 length is 19 residues.

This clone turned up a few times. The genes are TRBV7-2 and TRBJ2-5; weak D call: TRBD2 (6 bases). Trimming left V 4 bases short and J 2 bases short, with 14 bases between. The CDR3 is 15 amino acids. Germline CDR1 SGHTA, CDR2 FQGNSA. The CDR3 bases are TGTGCCAGCAGCTCCGTCCGGACTACTCAAGAGACCCAGTACTTC. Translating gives CASSSVRTTQETQYF.

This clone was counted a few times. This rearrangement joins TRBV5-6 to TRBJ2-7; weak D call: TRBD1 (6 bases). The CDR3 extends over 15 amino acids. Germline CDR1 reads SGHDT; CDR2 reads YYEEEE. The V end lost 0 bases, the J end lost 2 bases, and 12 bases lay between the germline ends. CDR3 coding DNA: TGTGCCAGCAGCTTGGACCGGACAGCCCCCTACGAGCAGTACTTC. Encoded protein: CASSLDRTAPYEQYF.

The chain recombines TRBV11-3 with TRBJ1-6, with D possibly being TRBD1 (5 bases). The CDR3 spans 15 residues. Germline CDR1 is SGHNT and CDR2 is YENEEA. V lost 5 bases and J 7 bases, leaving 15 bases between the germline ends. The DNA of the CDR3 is TGTGCCAGCAGCCCCCGGGGGATGGGGAATTCACCCCTCCACTTT. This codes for CASSPRGMGNSPLHF.

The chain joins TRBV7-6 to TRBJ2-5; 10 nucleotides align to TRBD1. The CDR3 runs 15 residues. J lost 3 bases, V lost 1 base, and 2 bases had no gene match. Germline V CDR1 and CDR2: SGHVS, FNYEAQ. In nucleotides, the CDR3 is TGTGCCAGCAGCTTAGTCGGGACAGGGGAAGAGACCCAGTACTTC. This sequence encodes CASSLVGTGEETQYF. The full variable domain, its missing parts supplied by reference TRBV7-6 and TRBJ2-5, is GAGVSQSPRYKVTKRGQDVALRCDPISGHVSLYWYRQALGQGPEFLTYFNYEAQQDKSGLPNDRFSAERPEGSISTLTIQRTEQRDSAMYRCASSLVGTGEETQYFGPGTRLLVL.

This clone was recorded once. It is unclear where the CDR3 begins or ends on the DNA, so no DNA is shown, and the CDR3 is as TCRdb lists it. CDR3 residues: CASSVGSGPATSGGPFYSYEQYF. This chain connects TRBV9 to TRBJ2-7; TRBD2 is taken as the D call from the table, unchecked against the DNA. Per germline, CDR1 SGDLS and CDR2 YYNGEE. The CDR3 is 23 residues long, counting both termini.

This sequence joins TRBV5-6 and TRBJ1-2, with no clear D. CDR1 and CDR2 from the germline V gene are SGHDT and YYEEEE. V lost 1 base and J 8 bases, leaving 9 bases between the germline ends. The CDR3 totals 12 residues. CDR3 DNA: TGTGCCAGCAGCTTGCGGGATGGGGGCTACACCTTC. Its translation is CASSLRDGGYTF.

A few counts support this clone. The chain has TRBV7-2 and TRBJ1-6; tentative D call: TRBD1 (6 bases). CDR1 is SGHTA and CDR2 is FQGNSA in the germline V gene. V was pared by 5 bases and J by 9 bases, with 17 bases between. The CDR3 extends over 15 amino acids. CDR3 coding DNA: TGTGCCAGCAGCCTCACCAGGGACATTGGTTCACCCCTCCACTTT. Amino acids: CASSLTRDIGSPLHF.